This T cell receptor beta chain was sequenced in a study of T-cell memory formation after mild COVID-19. V was clipped by 7 bases and J by 1 base, with 16 bases between them. This CDR3 is 14 amino acids long. The germline V gene encodes CDR1 SQVTM and CDR2 ANQGSEA. TCRdb recomputed calls from the 5' RACE reads with MiXCR, one row per CDR3 protein. The data show roughly 280,000 distinct CDR3 sequences, roughly 8% seen once. This clonotype was found a few times. This clonotype was obtained from a man aged 18 to 29 who had mild COVID-19 (a few samples of this study predate the infection). Cell type and time point are not known. Sequenced input: PBMCs or a T cell subset sorted from them (not recorded which). The chain joins TRBV29-1 to TRBJ1-1; weak D call: TRBD1 (5 bases). In DNA, the CDR3 is TGCAGCGCCTCTGGCAGGGTGGCGAACACTGAAGCTTTCTTT. As protein: CSASGRVANTEAFF.